This T cell receptor (beta chain) was captured by sequencing in a study of preoperative IRX-2 immunotherapy in early breast cancer. Only in-frame clones appear in the TCRdb table, and some are missing; sequencing was by immunoSEQ multiplex PCR. The sample includes more than 20,000 clones, approximately 80% of them seen just once. CDR1 and CDR2 from the germline V gene are MNHGY and SAAAGT. The CDR3 is 15 residues long. V lost 3 bases, J lost 5 bases, and 6 bases stayed unmatched. This clone has just one count. As for treatment: preoperative locoregional IRX-2 cytokine immunotherapy. This phase Ib study tested locoregional IRX-2 cytokine immunotherapy given before surgery.

This material consisted of lymph node tissue, taken before IRX-2 immunotherapy. The rearrangement links TRBV6-8 to TRBJ2-5, with 10 bases aligning to TRBD2. This clonotype was sampled from a human donor with breast cancer. The CDR3 sequence: CASSYYTSGIETQYF. In DNA, the CDR3 is TGTGCCAGCAGTTATTATACTAGCGGGATCGAGACCCAGTACTTC.